A few counts support the clone carrying this T cell receptor (beta chain). The sample comes from a study of T cells in Graves' hyperthyroidism and ophthalmopathy. Germline CDR1 reads SGHRS; CDR2 reads YFSETQ. Trimming removed 5 bases at V and 6 bases at J, with 14 bases between. This CDR3 region has 14 residues. Amplification yielded TCR beta CDR3 regions, with RNA transcripts as the source. First-round RT-PCR targeting the TCR CDR3 was performed with the HTBI primer set. TCRdb fed the multiplex PCR reads into MiXCR, producing one record per CDR3 protein. The sample consists of about 840,000 distinct CDR3 sequences, roughly 37% of them appearing once.

Input material: blood. This receptor was obtained from a man aged 18 to 29 with Graves' hyperthyroidism. The chain is built from TRBV5-1 and TRBJ2-2; tentatively, D is TRBD1 (5 bases). Here the CDR3 reads CASRDQGSSGELFF. For the CDR3, the DNA is TGCGCCAGCAGGGATCAGGGATCCTCCGGGGAGCTGTTTTTT. The full variable domain, its missing parts supplied by reference TRBV5-1 and TRBJ2-2, is KAGVTQTPRYLIKTRGQQVTLSCSPISGHRSVSWYQQTPGQGLQFLFEYFSETQRNKGNFPGRFSGRQFSNSRSEMNVSTLELGDSALYLCASRDQGSSGELFFGEGSRLTVL.